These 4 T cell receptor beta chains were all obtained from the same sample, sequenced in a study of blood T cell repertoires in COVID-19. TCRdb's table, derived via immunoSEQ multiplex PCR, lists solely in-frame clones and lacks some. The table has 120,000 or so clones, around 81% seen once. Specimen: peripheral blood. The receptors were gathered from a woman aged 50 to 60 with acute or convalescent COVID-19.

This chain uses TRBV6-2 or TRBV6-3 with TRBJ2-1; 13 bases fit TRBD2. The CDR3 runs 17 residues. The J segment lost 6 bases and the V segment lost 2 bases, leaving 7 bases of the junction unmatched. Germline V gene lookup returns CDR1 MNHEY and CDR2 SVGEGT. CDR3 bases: TGTGCCAGCAGTTACACCAGGACTAGCGGGAGTGGCAATGAGCAGTTCTTC. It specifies CASSYTRTSGSGNEQFF.

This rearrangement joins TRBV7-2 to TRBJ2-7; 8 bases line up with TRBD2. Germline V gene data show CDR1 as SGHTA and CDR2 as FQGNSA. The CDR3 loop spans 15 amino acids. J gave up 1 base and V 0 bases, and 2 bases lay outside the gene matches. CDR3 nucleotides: TGTGCCAGCAGCTTAGCGAGCGGGGGTTCCTACGAGCAGTACTTC. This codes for CASSLASGGSYEQYF.

CDR3 DNA: TGCGCCAGCAGCCGTGACGGCGGAACAACTAATGAAAAACTGTTTTTT. Translating gives CASSRDGGTTNEKLFF. This chain joins TRBV4-1 and TRBJ1-4, with D unresolved. CDR1 and CDR2 from the germline V gene are MGHRA and YSYEKL. The CDR3 runs 16 residues. Between the trimmed V and J ends, which lost 4 bases and 0 bases, there was a span of 12 bases.

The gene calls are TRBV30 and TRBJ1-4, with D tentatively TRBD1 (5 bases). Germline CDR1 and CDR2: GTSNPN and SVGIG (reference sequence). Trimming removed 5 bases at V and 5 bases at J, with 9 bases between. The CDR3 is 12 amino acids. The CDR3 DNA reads TGTGCCTGGGACAGCCCCAATGAAAAACTGTTTTTT. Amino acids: CAWDSPNEKLFF.